What follows are 30 T cell receptor beta chains derived from one specimen sequenced in a study of blood T cells in healthy people across ages. A second about 7 to 12 cycle PCR used barcoded and J-beta primers. Using its own MiXCR run on the 5' RACE reads, TCRdb lists one record per CDR3 protein. The data show approximately 670,000 distinct CDR3 sequences, with roughly 41% seen just once and about 32% held by the top ten. Sequences were obtained from blood. The receptors were gathered from an older man in good health.

Only a few counts were recorded for this clonotype. DNA for the CDR3: TGTGCCAGTAGTATCCGGGGCGATCAAGAGACCCAGTACTTC. As protein: CASSIRGDQETQYF. The rearrangement links TRBV19 to TRBJ2-5; the D call may be TRBD1 or TRBD2 (5 bases each). Germline V gene lookup returns CDR1 LNHDA and CDR2 SQIVND (reference sequence). This CDR3 spans 14 amino acids. V dropped 3 bases and J dropped 2 bases, with 10 bases sitting between them.

The J gene is TRBJ1-2, the V gene TRBV6-5, with unresolved D. V gave up 10 bases and J gave up 3 bases, with 15 bases separating them. CDR1 and CDR2 from the germline V gene are MNHEY and SVGAGI. CDR3 size: 13 residues. The CDR3 DNA reads TGTGCCACCCAAGAGCAGACTTACTATGGCTACACCTTC. Its translation is CATQEQTYYGYTF.

The chain has TRBV6-6 and TRBJ2-3, with 10 bases lining up with TRBD2. Germline values: CDR1 MNHNY, CDR2 SVGAGI (reference sequence). CDR3 length equals 15 residues. V lost 7 bases to trimming and J lost 2 bases; unmatched junction nucleotides: 6. This CDR3 reads CASTSGGKDTDTQYF. The CDR3 DNA reads as TGTGCCAGCACTAGCGGGGGAAAAGACACAGATACGCAGTATTTT.

This chain links TRBV5-1 with TRBJ1-2; D not resolved. The CDR3 runs to 13 residues. Germline values: CDR1 SGHRS, CDR2 YFSETQ. Trimming took 4 bases from V and 8 from J, leaving 15 bases between them. CDR3 in DNA: TGCGCCAGCAGCCGCGGACGGGCATCCGGCTACACCTTC. Amino acids: CASSRGRASGYTF.

The sample holds a few counts of this clonotype. The chain uses TRBV7-2 and TRBJ2-5, with 9 bases fitting TRBD2. The CDR3 is 17 amino acids. Germline V CDR1 and CDR2: SGHTA, FQGNSA. The ends lost 1 base at V and 1 base at J; junction bases unmatched: 7. This chain's CDR3 is CASSLGGSGGPQETQYF. DNA for the CDR3: TGTGCCAGCAGCTTAGGGGGTAGCGGGGGACCCCAAGAGACCCAGTACTTC.

DNA for the CDR3: TGTGCCAGCACACTAGACAGGCACATCTACGAGCAGTACTTC. Translation gives CASTLDRHIYEQYF. The chain is built from TRBV6-1 and TRBJ2-5; D possibly corresponds to TRBD1 (6 bases). The J call is uncertain, as TRBJ2-7 better fits the DNA end. Germline lookup yields CDR1 MNHNS and CDR2 SASEGT. The CDR3 covers 14 residues.

The CDR3 DNA reads TGTGCCAGCATCCCACCAGGGAGGTCCTACAATGAGCAGTTCTTC. This gives the protein CASIPPGRSYNEQFF. The chain recombines TRBV7-2 with TRBJ2-1, with D perhaps TRBD2 (6 bases). Looked up from germline, CDR1 is SGHTA and CDR2 is FQGNSA. The CDR3 extends over 15 amino acids. The germline V and J ends were trimmed by 7 bases and 1 base, with 14 bases remaining between them.

This clonotype occurred a few times. The chain combines TRBV7-2 with TRBJ1-1; 7 bases agree with TRBD1. Germline V gene sequence: CDR1 SGHTA, CDR2 FQGNSA. With 0 bases clipped from V and 1 base from J, the junction kept 2 bases outside the gene matches. CDR3 length: 15 residues. The chain's CDR3 is CASSLAGTANTEAFF. The DNA of the CDR3 is TGTGCCAGCAGCTTAGCAGGGACAGCGAACACTGAAGCTTTCTTT.

This clonotype was counted only a few times. The J gene is TRBJ2-3, the V gene TRBV29-1; D is tentatively TRBD1 or TRBD2 (5 bases each). In germline, CDR1 is SQVTM, CDR2 ANQGSEA. The CDR3 is 11 residues long. V lost 5 bases and J 9 bases, leaving 12 bases between the germline ends. This CDR3 reads CSVRDRATQYF. The CDR3 DNA follows: TGCAGCGTTAGGGACCGCGCGACGCAGTATTTT.

This chain connects TRBV27 to TRBJ1-4, with D possibly being TRBD1 (6 bases). V lost 0 bases and J lost 5, with 16 bases in between. Germline CDR1 and CDR2: MNHEY and SMNVEV (reference sequence). The CDR3 length is 17 residues. CDR3 coding DNA: TGTGCCAGCAGTTTATCCTCGGGGACATTAAAGAATGAAAAACTGTTTTTT. Translating it yields CASSLSSGTLKNEKLFF.

This chain links TRBV11-3 with TRBJ2-5; D ambiguous. Gene TRBJ2-7 matches the end of the DNA better, so the J call may be wrong. The CDR3 consists of 11 residues. In germline, CDR1 is SGHNT, CDR2 YENEEA. CDR3 sequence (DNA): TGTGCCAGCCATCAAGGTTACGAGCAGTACTTC. Residues: CASHQGYEQYF.

The chain combines TRBV20-1 with TRBJ1-6; D is perhaps TRBD1 (6 bases). This CDR3 has 16 amino acids. Trimming removed 2 bases at V and 5 bases at J, with 16 bases between. The V gene's germline CDR1 is DFQATT and CDR2 SNEGSKA (reference sequence). The CDR3 coding sequence is TGCAGTGCTAGACCCAGCAGGGGTCCCAATAATTCACCCCTCCACTTT. It encodes CSARPSRGPNNSPLHF.

The rearrangement joins TRBV5-1 to TRBJ2-4; 9 bases fit TRBD1. The closer fit of TRBJ2-5 to the DNA end suggests the J call may be wrong. The CDR3 loop spans 16 amino acids. The germline V gene has CDR1 SGHRS and CDR2 YFSETQ. Here the CDR3 DNA reads TGCGCCAGCAGCGCTACCGGGACAGGGAGGGAGGAGACCCAGTACTTC. Residues: CASSATGTGREETQYF.

This clonotype was seen only a few times. V and J are TRBV11-3 and TRBJ2-2; 12 bases are shared with TRBD2. V trimming: 4 bases; J trimming: 3 bases; junction bases outside the gene matches: 3. CDR1 and CDR2 from the germline V gene are SGHNT and YENEEA. This CDR3 spans 16 amino acids. The CDR3 region is CASSSGLAGHTGELFF. Here the CDR3 DNA reads TGTGCCAGCAGCTCCGGACTAGCGGGACACACCGGGGAGCTGTTTTTT.

Only one count was recorded for this clonotype. The chain links TRBV7-2 to TRBJ1-5, with TRBD1 identical over 10 bases. The V and J ends lost 1 base and 6 bases, in that order; junction bases with no gene match: 3. This CDR3 spans 15 amino acids. Per germline, CDR1 SGHTA and CDR2 FQGNSA. This CDR3 reads CASSLVGTGAQPQHF. In nucleotides, the CDR3 is TGTGCCAGCAGCTTAGTGGGGACAGGGGCTCAGCCCCAGCATTTT.

This chain uses TRBV6-5 with TRBJ2-5; 7 nucleotides align to TRBD2. V shed 0 bases and J 2 bases; nucleotides not matched to a gene: 3. The germline V gene has CDR1 MNHEY and CDR2 SVGAGI. CDR3 length equals 15 residues. The CDR3 spells CASSYSPAGQETQYF. The CDR3 region has the DNA TGTGCCAGCAGTTACTCCCCAGCGGGACAAGAGACCCAGTACTTC.

V is TRBV6-2 or TRBV6-3 and J is TRBJ1-2, with D possibly being TRBD1 (6 bases). The ends were cut back, 5 bases at V and 4 bases at J, with 11 bases in the middle. Germline lookup yields CDR1 MNHEY and CDR2 SVGEGT. The CDR3 runs 13 residues. DNA for the CDR3: TGTGCCAGCAGTGACCAGGGGTCCTATGGCTACACCTTC. It is translated as CASSDQGSYGYTF.

The V and J genes are TRBV5-1 and TRBJ2-1; perhaps TRBD2 as D (5 bases). The CDR3 spans 14 residues. CDR1 is SGHRS and CDR2 is YFSETQ in the germline V gene. The V gene lost 0 bases and the J gene lost 6 bases, with 10 bases spanning the gap. The chain's CDR3 is CASSLAVGANEQFF. The CDR3 DNA is TGCGCCAGCAGCTTGGCGGTGGGAGCCAATGAGCAGTTCTTC.

As concerns this clonotype: The junction departs from germline at one end; a sequencing error may be responsible. The CDR3: CASSFLYGQDKDIQYF. The CDR3 DNA follows: TGTGCCAGCAGTTTCCTGTATGGGCAAGACAAAGACATTCAGTACTTC. V usage is TRBV12-3 or TRBV12-4 and J usage is TRBJ2-5; unclear D gene. TRBJ2-4 explains the end of the DNA better; the J call may be wrong. The CDR3 consists of 16 residues.

This sequence joins TRBV7-2 and TRBJ2-1; TRBD2 agrees at 12 bases. The CDR3 contains 14 residues. Germline V gene data show CDR1 as SGHTA and CDR2 as FQGNSA. Trimming at V came to 1 base and at J to 10 bases, leaving 2 bases not matched to a gene. In DNA, the CDR3 is TGTGCCAGCAGCTTAGGACTAGCGGGAGTGGAGCAGTTCTTC. Protein: CASSLGLAGVEQFF. The entire variable domain, with the rest obtained from reference TRBV7-2 and TRBJ2-1, is as follows: GAGVSQSPSNKVTEKGKDVELRCDPISGHTALYWYRQSLGQGLEFLIYFQGNSAPDKSGLPSDRFSAERTGGSVSTLTIQRTQQEDSAVYLCASSLGLAGVEQFFGPGTRLTVL.

This clonotype was seen at least ten times. V gene TRBV4-3 combines with J gene TRBJ2-5; D call uncertain. Germline values: CDR1 LGHNA, CDR2 YSLEER. Trimming cost V 0 bases and J 9 bases, with 14 bases left between them. This CDR3 has 14 residues. CDR3 loop: CASSQDKLKRPQYF. The CDR3 DNA reads as TGCGCCAGCAGCCAAGACAAACTAAAGAGACCCCAGTACTTC.

The J gene is TRBJ2-5, the V gene TRBV7-2; D is unclear. The CDR3 is made up of 13 amino acids. Looked up from germline, CDR1 is SGHTA and CDR2 is FQGNSA. V was cut by 2 bases and J by 0 bases, with 4 bases left in between. The CDR3 here is CASSLWDQETQYF. The CDR3 DNA reads as TGTGCCAGCAGCTTATGGGACCAAGAGACCCAGTACTTC.

This clonotype has a handful of counts. The chain recombines TRBV18 with TRBJ2-5; D is ambiguous. The CDR3 is 13 residues long. Germline values: CDR1 KGHSH, CDR2 LQKENI. Trimming left V 6 bases short and J 11 bases short, with 19 bases between. The CDR3 nucleotides are TGTGCCAGCTCTCCTATACCACTGAACGTTCAGTACTTC. It is translated as CASSPIPLNVQYF.

Written as DNA, the CDR3 is TGTGCCAGCAGAAGGACTAGCGGGGATCACAATGAGCAGTTCTTC. Amino acid sequence: CASRRTSGDHNEQFF. This chain links TRBV2 with TRBJ2-1; 12 bases align to TRBD2. The CDR3 totals 15 residues. Trimming removed 6 bases from V and 5 bases from J; junction bases left unmatched: 5. From germline, CDR1 is SNHLY and CDR2 FYNNEI.

This clonotype has a count of ten or more. The V call is TRBV29-1, the J call TRBJ2-3, with 7 bases matching TRBD2. CDR3 length: 13 amino acids. V lost 6 bases, J lost 2 bases, and 5 bases stayed unmatched. The germline V gene encodes CDR1 SQVTM and CDR2 ANQGSEA. CDR3 coding DNA: TGCAGCGTCGGGACTACCTACACAGATACGCAGTATTTT. Amino acids: CSVGTTYTDTQYF.

This clonotype came up a few times. The chain has TRBV11-1 and TRBJ2-3, with unresolved D. Germline lookup yields CDR1 SGHAT and CDR2 FQDESV (reference sequence). This CDR3 spans 16 amino acids. Trimming took off 5 bases at V and 0 bases at J, with 15 bases between the two ends. Here the CDR3 reads CASSLITGSSTDTQYF. As DNA, the CDR3 is TGTGCCAGCAGCCTAATTACCGGATCTAGCACAGATACGCAGTATTTT.

The table lists this clonotype with many counts. The chain couples TRBV11-2 to TRBJ2-5; 7 nucleotides align to TRBD2. The J segment lost 5 bases and the V segment lost 1 base, leaving 7 bases of the junction unmatched. Germline V lookup: CDR1 SGHAT, CDR2 FQNNGV. The CDR3 runs 15 residues. DNA of the CDR3: TGTGCCAGCAGCTTAGGTGGCACAGCGGGGGAGACCCAGTACTTC. Its translation: CASSLGGTAGETQYF.

A word on this clonotype: At one end the junction does not follow the germline gene, possibly because of a read error. The rearrangement uses TRBV28 and TRBJ2-1, with TRBD2 identical over 8 bases. The CDR3 runs 16 residues. Germline V gene lookup returns CDR1 MDHEN and CDR2 SYDVKM. CDR3 residues: CASSGTSGYSYNERFF. DNA of the CDR3: TGTGCCAGCAGTGGAACTAGCGGATACTCCTACAATGAGCGGTTCTTC.

The chain uses TRBV2 and TRBJ2-7, with 11 positions matching TRBD2. Germline CDR1 is SNHLY and CDR2 is FYNNEI. This CDR3 contains 15 residues. J lost 2 bases, V lost 6 bases, and 6 bases had no gene match. The CDR3 DNA is TGTGCCAGCAGACCCGGGACTAGCGGCACCTACGAGCAGTACTTC. Translating it yields CASRPGTSGTYEQYF.

The chain has TRBV18 and TRBJ1-5, with TRBD1 matching 7 bases. CDR1 is KGHSH, CDR2 LQKENI, per germline. The junction had 4 bases not matched to a gene; V was cut back by 5 bases and J by 6 bases. This CDR3 has 13 residues. The CDR3, as DNA: TGTGCCAGCTCAAACCGGGACAGTCAGCCCCAGCATTTT. This encodes CASSNRDSQPQHF.